This passage covers 4 T cell receptor beta chains from one sample sequenced in a study of siplizumab effects on memory and regulatory T cells. Data came from immunoSEQ multiplex PCR; TCRdb stores just in-frame clones and leaves some out. This sample carries more than 95,000 clones, about 94% of them seen once, and the ten largest clones take under 2%. The sequenced sample consisted of non-Treg CD4+ T cells sorted from blood. The receptors derive from a human donor in good health.

The chain couples TRBV18 to TRBJ2-5; possibly TRBD2 for D (6 bases). The CDR3 is made up of 13 amino acids. With 6 bases removed from V and 3 bases from J, the gap between germline ends came to 11 bases. In germline, CDR1 is KGHSH, CDR2 LQKENI. The CDR3 DNA sequence: TGTGCCAGCTCGCCGGGACTGAAAGAGACCCAGTACTTC. Amino acid sequence: CASSPGLKETQYF.

The chain joins TRBV7-6 to TRBJ1-3; no definite D call. The V end lost 1 base, the J end lost 0 bases, and 4 bases lay between the germline ends. CDR3 size: 14 residues. Germline lookup yields CDR1 SGHVS and CDR2 FNYEAQ. This chain's CDR3 is CASSLGDSGNTIYF. The CDR3 DNA reads as TGTGCCAGCAGCTTAGGGGACTCTGGAAACACCATATATTTT.

The chain joins TRBV7-9 to TRBJ2-7; D remains ambiguous. V dropped 6 bases and J dropped 3 bases, with 6 bases sitting between them. This CDR3 comprises 11 residues. CDR1 SEHNR and CDR2 FQNEAQ come from the germline V gene (reference sequence). CDR3 amino acids: CASRIDYEQYF. Written as DNA, the CDR3 is TGTGCCAGCAGAATAGACTACGAGCAGTACTTC.

This clone was seen only a few times. The chain carries TRBV6-5 and TRBJ1-1; D unclear. V was pared by 5 bases and J by 3 bases, with 16 bases between. The CDR3 loop spans 15 amino acids. CDR1 is MNHEY and CDR2 is SVGAGI in the germline V gene. The CDR3 loop is CASSRLAGIYTEAFF. The CDR3, as DNA: TGTGCCAGCAGTCGACTGGCGGGGATCTACACTGAAGCTTTCTTT.